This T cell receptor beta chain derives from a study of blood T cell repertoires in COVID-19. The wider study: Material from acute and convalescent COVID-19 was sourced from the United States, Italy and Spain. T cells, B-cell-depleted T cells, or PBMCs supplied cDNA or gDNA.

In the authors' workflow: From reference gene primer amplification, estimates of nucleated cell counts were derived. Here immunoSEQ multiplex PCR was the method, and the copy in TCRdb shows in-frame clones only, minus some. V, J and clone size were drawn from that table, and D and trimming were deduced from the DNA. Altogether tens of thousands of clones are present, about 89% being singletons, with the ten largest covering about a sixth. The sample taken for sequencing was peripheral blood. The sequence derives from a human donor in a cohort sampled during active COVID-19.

The CDR3 here is CASSQVPTPKGRGATLPTDTQYF. DNA of the CDR3: TGTGCCAGCAGCCAAGTACCAACCCCCAAGGGGCGGGGGGCTACCCTCCCCACAGATACGCAGTATTTT. The chain links TRBV4-2 to TRBJ2-3, with 8 bases matching TRBD2. Germline V gene sequence: CDR1 LGHNA, CDR2 YNFKEQ. CDR3 length: 23 amino acids. The ends lost 1 base at V and 2 bases at J; junction bases unmatched: 26.